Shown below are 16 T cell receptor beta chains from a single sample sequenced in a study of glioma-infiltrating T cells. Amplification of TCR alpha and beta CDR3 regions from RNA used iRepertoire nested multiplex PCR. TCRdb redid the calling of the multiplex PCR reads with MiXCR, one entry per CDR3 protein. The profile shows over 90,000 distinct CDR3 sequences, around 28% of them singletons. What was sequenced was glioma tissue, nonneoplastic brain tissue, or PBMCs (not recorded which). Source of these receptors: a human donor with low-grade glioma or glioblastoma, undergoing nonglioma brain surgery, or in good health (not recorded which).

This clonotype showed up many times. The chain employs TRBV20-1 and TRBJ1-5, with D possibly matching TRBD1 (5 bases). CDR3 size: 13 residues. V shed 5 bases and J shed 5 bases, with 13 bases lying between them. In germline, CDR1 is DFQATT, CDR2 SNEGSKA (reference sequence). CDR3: CSAGVEGDQPQHF. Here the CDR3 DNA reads TGCAGTGCTGGGGTTGAAGGGGATCAGCCCCAGCATTTT.

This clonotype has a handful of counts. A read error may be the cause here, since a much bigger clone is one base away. CDR3 nucleotide sequence: TGTGCCAGCTCACCAGCTGTGTTCGAGCAGTACTTC. This translates into CASSPAVFEQYF. This chain uses TRBV18 with TRBJ2-7; no reliable D call. The CDR3 has 12 amino acids. V dropped 2 bases and J dropped 6 bases, with 8 bases sitting between them. Germline CDR1 is KGHSH and CDR2 is LQKENI.

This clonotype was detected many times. This chain's CDR3 is CASSDGAGGTDTQYF. CDR3 bases: TGTGCCAGCAGTGACGGAGCGGGGGGCACAGATACGCAGTATTTT. The chain links TRBV6-4 to TRBJ2-3, with TRBD2 matching 8 bases. J lost 1 base, V lost 2 bases, and 2 bases had no gene match. The CDR3 runs 15 residues. The V gene's germline CDR1 is MRHNA and CDR2 SNTAGT.

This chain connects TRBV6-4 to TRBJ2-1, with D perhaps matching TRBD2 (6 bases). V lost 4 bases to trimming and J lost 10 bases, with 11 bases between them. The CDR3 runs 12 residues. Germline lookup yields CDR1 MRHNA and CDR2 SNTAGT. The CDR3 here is CASSGQGGEQFF. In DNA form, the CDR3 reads TGTGCCAGCAGTGGTCAGGGAGGAGAGCAGTTCTTC.

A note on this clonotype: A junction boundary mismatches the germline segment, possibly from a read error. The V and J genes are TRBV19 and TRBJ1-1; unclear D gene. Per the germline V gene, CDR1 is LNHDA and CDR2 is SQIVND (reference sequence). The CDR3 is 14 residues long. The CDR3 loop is CASSPNTVNNEAFF. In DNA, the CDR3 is TGTGCCAGTAGTCCGAATACGGTGAACAATGAAGCTTTCTTT.

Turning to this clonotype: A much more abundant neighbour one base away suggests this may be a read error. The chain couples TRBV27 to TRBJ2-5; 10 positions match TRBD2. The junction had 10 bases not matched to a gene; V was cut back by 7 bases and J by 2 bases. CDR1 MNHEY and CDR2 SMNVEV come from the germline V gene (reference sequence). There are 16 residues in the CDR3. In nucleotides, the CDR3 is TGTGCCAGCATCCCCCCTAGCGGGGGAGGGCAAGAGACCCAGTACTTC. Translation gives CASIPPSGGGQETQYF.

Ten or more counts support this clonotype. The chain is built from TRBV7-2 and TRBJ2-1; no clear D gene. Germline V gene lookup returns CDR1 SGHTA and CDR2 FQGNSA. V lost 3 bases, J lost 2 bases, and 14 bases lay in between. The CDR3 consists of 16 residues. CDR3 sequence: CASSLFRAAPYNEQFF. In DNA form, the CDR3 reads TGTGCCAGCAGCTTGTTTAGGGCAGCCCCCTACAATGAGCAGTTCTTC.

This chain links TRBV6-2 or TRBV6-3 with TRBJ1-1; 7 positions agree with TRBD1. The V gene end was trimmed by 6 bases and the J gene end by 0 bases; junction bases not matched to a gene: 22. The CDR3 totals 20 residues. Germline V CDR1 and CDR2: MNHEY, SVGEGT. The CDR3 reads CASSAEDGGRGFIMNTEAFF. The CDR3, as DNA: TGTGCCAGCAGCGCAGAAGATGGGGGCAGGGGGTTCATCATGAACACTGAAGCTTTCTTT.

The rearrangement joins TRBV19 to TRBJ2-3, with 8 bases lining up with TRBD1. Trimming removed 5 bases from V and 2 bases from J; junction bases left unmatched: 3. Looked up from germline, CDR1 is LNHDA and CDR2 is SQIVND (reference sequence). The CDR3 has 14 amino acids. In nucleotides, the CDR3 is TGTGCCAGTAGTGGGACAGGATTCACAGATACGCAGTATTTT. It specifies CASSGTGFTDTQYF.

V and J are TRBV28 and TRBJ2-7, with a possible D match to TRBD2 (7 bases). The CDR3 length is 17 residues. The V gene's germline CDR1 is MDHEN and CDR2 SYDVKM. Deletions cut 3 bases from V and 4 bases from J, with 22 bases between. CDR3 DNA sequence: TGTGCCAGCAGTTTGCCAGCCCTTCTCGGGGGGCAATACGAGCAGTACTTC. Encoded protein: CASSLPALLGGQYEQYF. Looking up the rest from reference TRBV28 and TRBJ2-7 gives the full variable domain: DVKVTQSSRYLVKRTGEKVFLECVQDMDHENMFWYRQDPGLGLRLIYFSYDVKMKEKGDIPEGYSVSREKKERFSLILESASTNQTSMYLCASSLPALLGGQYEQYFGPGTRLTVT.

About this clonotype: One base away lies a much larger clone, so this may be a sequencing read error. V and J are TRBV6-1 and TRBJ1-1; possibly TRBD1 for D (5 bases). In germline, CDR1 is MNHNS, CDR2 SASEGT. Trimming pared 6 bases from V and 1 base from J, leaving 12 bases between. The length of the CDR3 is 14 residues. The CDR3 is CASSSGVANTEAFF. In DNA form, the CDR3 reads TGTGCCAGCAGCTCGGGGGTGGCGAACACTGAAGCTTTCTTT.

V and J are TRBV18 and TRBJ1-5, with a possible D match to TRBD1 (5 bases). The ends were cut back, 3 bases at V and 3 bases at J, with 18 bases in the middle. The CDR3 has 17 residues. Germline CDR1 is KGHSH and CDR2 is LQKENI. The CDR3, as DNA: TGTGCCAGCTCACCTTCAGGGCTGGGGGACTTCAATCAGCCCCAGCATTTT. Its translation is CASSPSGLGDFNQPQHF.

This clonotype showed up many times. CDR3 amino acids: CASSLNPLQGWQPQHF. The CDR3 bases are TGTGCCAGCAGTTTGAATCCCCTACAGGGATGGCAGCCCCAGCATTTT. The rearrangement joins TRBV28 to TRBJ1-5, with D possibly matching TRBD1 (6 bases). This CDR3 comprises 16 residues. V was cut by 3 bases and J by 7 bases, with 19 bases left in between. Germline CDR1 is MDHEN and CDR2 is SYDVKM.

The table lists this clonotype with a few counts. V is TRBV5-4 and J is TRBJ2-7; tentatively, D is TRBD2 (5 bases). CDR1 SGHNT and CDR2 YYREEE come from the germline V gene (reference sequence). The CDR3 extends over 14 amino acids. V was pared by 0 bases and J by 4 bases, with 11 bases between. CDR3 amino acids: CASSLDTTGYEQYF. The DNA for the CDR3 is TGTGCCAGCAGCTTGGACACTACGGGGTACGAGCAGTACTTC.

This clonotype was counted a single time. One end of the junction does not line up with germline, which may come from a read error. The CDR3 DNA reads as TGTGCCAGCATTTTATTTACCAATCAGCCCCAGCATTTT. Its translation is CASILFTNQPQHF. The chain employs TRBV12-3 or TRBV12-4 and TRBJ1-5; D unclear. The CDR3 contains 13 residues.

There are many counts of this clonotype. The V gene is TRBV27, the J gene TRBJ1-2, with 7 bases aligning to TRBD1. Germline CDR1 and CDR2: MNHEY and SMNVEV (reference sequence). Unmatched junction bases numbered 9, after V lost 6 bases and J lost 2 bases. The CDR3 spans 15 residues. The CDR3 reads CASRDTPTGNYGYTF. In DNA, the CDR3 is TGTGCCAGCAGAGATACCCCGACAGGGAACTATGGCTACACCTTC.